The sequence of this TCR beta chain was determined in a study of memory CD4+ T cells and cytomegalovirus serostatus. Clones were sequenced by immunoSEQ multiplex PCR, and TCRdb holds only the in-frame ones, with some missing. The sample includes around 63,000 clones, around 81% of them seen just once. Single viable CD3+CD4+CD8-CD45RO+ cells were sorted as the memory CD4+ T cells. This CDR3 contains 14 residues. The trim removed 4 bases at V and 3 bases at J, leaving 4 bases unmatched. Germline V gene sequence: CDR1 MDHEN, CDR2 SYDVKM. Sample: memory CD4+ T cells from blood. This receptor was identified in an adult in good health and CMV-seronegative. Some clones in this sample may be carry-over from other donors' samples. This chain connects TRBV28 to TRBJ1-1; TRBD1 matches 8 bases. The chain's CDR3 is CASSSGGRDTEAFF. The CDR3 coding sequence is TGTGCCAGCAGTTCAGGGGGCCGGGACACTGAAGCTTTCTTT.